This T cell receptor (beta chain) was captured by sequencing in a study of blood T cell repertoires in COVID-19. The data were produced by immunoSEQ multiplex PCR, yet TCRdb's version contains in-frame clones alone and is incomplete. The table lists approximately 160,000 clones, over 75% of them singletons. The specimen was peripheral blood. The source of this sequence is a human donor in a cohort sampled during active COVID-19.

In DNA form, the CDR3 reads TGTGCCAGTAGGGGCGCAACTAATGAAAAACTGTTTTTT. Amino acid sequence: CASRGATNEKLFF. The chain links TRBV19 to TRBJ1-4, with D hard to call. The germline V gene has CDR1 LNHDA and CDR2 SQIVND (reference sequence). The CDR3 runs to 13 residues. Trimming took 6 bases from V and 0 from J, leaving 5 bases between them.